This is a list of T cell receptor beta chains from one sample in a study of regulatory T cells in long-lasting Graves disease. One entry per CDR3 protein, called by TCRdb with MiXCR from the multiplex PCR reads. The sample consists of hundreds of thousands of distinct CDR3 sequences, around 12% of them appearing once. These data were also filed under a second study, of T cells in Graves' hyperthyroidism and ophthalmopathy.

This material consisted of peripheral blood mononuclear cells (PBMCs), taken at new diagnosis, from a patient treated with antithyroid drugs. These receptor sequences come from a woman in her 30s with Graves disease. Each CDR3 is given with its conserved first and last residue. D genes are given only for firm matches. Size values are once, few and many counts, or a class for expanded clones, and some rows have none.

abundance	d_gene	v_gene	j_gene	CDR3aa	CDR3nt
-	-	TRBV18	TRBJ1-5	CASSMTDYYNQPQHF	TGTGCCAGCTCAATGACAGATTACTATAATCAGCCCCAGCATTTT
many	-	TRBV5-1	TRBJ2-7	CASNSGYAYEQYF	TGCGCCAGTAATAGCGGTTACGCCTACGAGCAGTACTTC
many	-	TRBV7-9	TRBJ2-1	CASSLSYGYRGYNEQFF	TGTGCCAGCAGCTTAAGTTACGGGTACCGAGGCTACAATGAGCAGTTCTTC
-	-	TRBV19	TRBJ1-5	CASTISFFNQPQHF	TGTGCCAGTACCATCAGTTTCTTTAATCAGCCCCAGCATTTT
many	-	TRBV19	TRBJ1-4	CASSRPAGNEKLFF	TGTGCCAGTAGTCGTCCGGCAGGGAATGAAAAACTGTTTTTT
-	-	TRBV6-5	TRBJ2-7	CASSYYQQFYEQYF	TGTGCCAGCAGTTACTATCAGCAGTTCTACGAGCAGTACTTC
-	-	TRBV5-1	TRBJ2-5	CASNQPGAQETQYF	TGCGCCAGCAACCAACCGGGAGCCCAAGAGACCCAGTACTTC
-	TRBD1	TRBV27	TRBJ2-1	CASSLFWQGEVDEQFF	TGTGCCAGCAGTTTATTCTGGCAGGGGGAAGTGGATGAGCAGTTCTTC
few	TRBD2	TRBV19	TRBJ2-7	CASSPRNRLAGNYEQYF	TGTGCCAGTAGCCCTCGGAACCGACTAGCGGGAAATTACGAGCAGTACTTC
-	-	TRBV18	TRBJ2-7	CASSPGIYEQYF	TGTGCCAGCTCACCTGGGATTTACGAGCAGTACTTC
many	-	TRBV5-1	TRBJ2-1	CASSLSGVTQGAGAFF	TGCGCCAGCAGCTTGTCCGGAGTCACCCAAGGCGCGGGGGCGTTCTTC
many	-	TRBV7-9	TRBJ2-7	CASAGVEGAYEQYF	TGTGCCAGCGCAGGGGTGGAGGGCGCCTACGAGCAGTACTTC
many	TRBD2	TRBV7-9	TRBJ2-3	CASSLLAGGTRTQYF	TGTGCCAGCAGCTTGCTAGCGGGAGGGACAAGGACGCAGTATTTT
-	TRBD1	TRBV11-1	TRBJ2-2	CASSSDRFAGELFF	TGTGCCAGCAGCTCGGACAGGTTCGCCGGGGAGCTGTTTTTT
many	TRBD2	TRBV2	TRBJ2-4	CASSRGLAGANIIKNIQYF	TGTGCCAGCAGTCGAGGACTAGCGGGAGCCAACATTATCAAAAACATTCAGTACTTC
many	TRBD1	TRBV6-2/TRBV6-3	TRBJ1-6	CASSYRDRPSPLHF	TGTGCCAGCAGTTACCGGGACAGGCCTTCACCCCTCCACTTT
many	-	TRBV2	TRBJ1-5	CASSGPNNQPQHF	TGTGCCAGCAGTGGACCGAACAATCAGCCCCAGCATTTT
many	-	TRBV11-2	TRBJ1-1	CASSLLTTTGNTEAFF	TGTGCCAGCAGCCTGCTTACAACCACAGGGAACACTGAAGCTTTCTTT
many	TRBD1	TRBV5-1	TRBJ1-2	CASSLAAGQGDGYTF	TGCGCCAGCAGCTTGGCGGCAGGACAGGGTGATGGCTACACCTTC
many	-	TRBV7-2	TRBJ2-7	CASSSVWGAGTYEQYF	TGTGCCAGCAGCTCTGTATGGGGGGCCGGAACCTACGAGCAGTACTTC
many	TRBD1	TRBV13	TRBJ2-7	CASSSTGGSPYEQYF	TGTGCCAGCAGCTCGACAGGGGGCAGCCCCTACGAGCAGTACTTC
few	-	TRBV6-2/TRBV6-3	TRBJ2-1	CASSSHWGNEQFF	TGTGCCAGCAGTTCGCATTGGGGGAATGAGCAGTTCTTC